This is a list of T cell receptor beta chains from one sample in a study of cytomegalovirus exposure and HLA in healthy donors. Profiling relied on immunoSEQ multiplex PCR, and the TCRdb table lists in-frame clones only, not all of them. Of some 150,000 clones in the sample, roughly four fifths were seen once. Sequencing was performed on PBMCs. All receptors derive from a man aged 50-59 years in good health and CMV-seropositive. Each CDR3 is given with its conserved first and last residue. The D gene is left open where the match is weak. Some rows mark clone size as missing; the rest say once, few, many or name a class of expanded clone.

CDR3: CASSPRDHPGAYEQYF; DNA: TGTGCCAGCTCACCACGAGACCACCCCGGGGCCTACGAGCAGTACTTC; length: 16; size: -; D: -; V: TRBV18; J: TRBJ2-7
CDR3: CASSRIAGGDFYNEQFF; DNA: TGTGCCAGCAGTAGAATAGCGGGGGGAGATTTTTACAATGAGCAGTTCTTC; length: 17; size: once; D: TRBD2; V: TRBV28; J: TRBJ2-1
CDR3: CASSINRGEVNTEAFF; DNA: TGTGCCAGTAGTATAAACAGGGGGGAGGTGAACACTGAAGCTTTCTTT; length: 16; size: -; D: TRBD1; V: TRBV19; J: TRBJ1-1
CDR3: CASVTSGGVNEQFF; DNA: TGTGCCAGTGTGACTAGCGGGGGGGTAAATGAGCAGTTCTTC; length: 14; size: once; D: TRBD2; V: TRBV19; J: TRBJ2-1
CDR3: CASRTNRFGYEQYF; DNA: TGTGCCAGCCGAACCAACAGGTTCGGGTACGAGCAGTACTTC; length: 14; size: -; D: -; V: TRBV28; J: TRBJ2-7
CDR3: CASSQGRNTEAFF; DNA: TGCGCCAGCAGCCAGGGCAGGAACACTGAAGCTTTCTTT; length: 13; size: few; D: -; V: TRBV4-3; J: TRBJ1-1
CDR3: CASSGGGGQRLRTNTGELFF; DNA: TGTGCCAGCAGCGGGGGGGGAGGGCAACGATTACGAACGAACACCGGGGAGCTGTTTTTT; length: 20; size: once; D: TRBD2; V: TRBV9; J: TRBJ2-2
CDR3: CASSFRGNTGELFF; DNA: TGTGCCAGCAGTTTTAGAGGGAACACCGGGGAGCTGTTTTTT; length: 14; size: -; D: -; V: TRBV2; J: TRBJ2-2
CDR3: CASRGTSGYNEQFF; DNA: TGTGCCAGCAGGGGGACTAGCGGGTACAATGAGCAGTTCTTC; length: 14; size: -; D: TRBD2; V: TRBV28; J: TRBJ2-1
CDR3: CATSRVSAQADTQYF; DNA: TGTGCCACCAGCAGAGTGTCTGCGCAGGCAGATACGCAGTATTTT; length: 15; size: -; D: -; V: TRBV15; J: TRBJ2-3
CDR3: CASSSVRGRTEAFF; DNA: TGTGCCAGCAGTTCCGTGCGGGGGAGGACTGAAGCTTTCTTT; length: 14; size: -; D: -; V: TRBV28; J: TRBJ1-1
CDR3: CASSIARGVAKNIQYF; DNA: TGTGCCAGTAGTATAGCTCGGGGGGTTGCCAAAAACATTCAGTACTTC; length: 16; size: -; D: TRBD2; V: TRBV19; J: TRBJ2-4
CDR3: CSAVEQDTQYF; DNA: TGCAGTGCCGTGGAGCAAGATACGCAGTATTTT; length: 11; size: -; D: -; V: TRBV20-1; J: TRBJ2-3
CDR3: CASSISGTDDFWYGYTF; DNA: TGTGCCAGTAGTATTAGCGGGACAGACGACTTTTGGTATGGCTACACCTTC; length: 17; size: -; D: TRBD1; V: TRBV19; J: TRBJ1-2
CDR3: CASSLLTSGDTQYF; DNA: TGTGCCAGCAGCTTGTTGACTAGCGGAGATACGCAGTATTTT; length: 14; size: -; D: TRBD2; V: TRBV7-2; J: TRBJ2-3
CDR3: CASSKPGQGDVYPETQYF; DNA: TGTGCCAGTAGTAAACCGGGACAGGGAGATGTTTATCCGGAGACCCAGTACTTC; length: 18; size: once; D: TRBD1; V: TRBV19; J: TRBJ2-5
CDR3: CASSGGGGAGNTIYF; DNA: TGTGCCAGCAGTGGCGGGGGTGGCGCTGGAAACACCATATATTTT; length: 15; size: -; D: -; V: TRBV6-4; J: TRBJ1-3
CDR3: CASSEWGRGIYEQYF; DNA: TGTGCCAGCAGTGAATGGGGCAGGGGCATCTACGAGCAGTACTTC; length: 15; size: once; D: -; V: TRBV6-1; J: TRBJ2-7
CDR3: CASSQDRRTSLARGGYTF; DNA: TGTGCCAGCAGCCAAGATAGGAGGACGTCACTTGCGCGCGGTGGCTACACCTTC; length: 18; size: -; D: -; V: TRBV14; J: TRBJ1-2
CDR3: CAWSDQGWREQYF; DNA: TGTGCCTGGAGTGACCAGGGGTGGAGGGAGCAGTACTTC; length: 13; size: -; D: -; V: TRBV30; J: TRBJ2-7
CDR3: CASSGTGYTEAFF; DNA: TGTGCCAGCAGTGGAACAGGGTACACTGAAGCTTTCTTT; length: 13; size: -; D: -; V: TRBV28; J: TRBJ1-1
CDR3: CAINGGNSGANVLTF; DNA: TGTGCCATCAACGGAGGCAACTCTGGGGCCAACGTCCTGACTTTC; length: 15; size: few; D: -; V: TRBV10-3; J: TRBJ2-6
CDR3: CASSSSGGWTDTQYF; DNA: TGTGCCAGCAGCTCAAGCGGGGGGTGGACAGATACGCAGTATTTT; length: 15; size: -; D: TRBD2; V: TRBV7-9; J: TRBJ2-3
CDR3: CASSLGPAGSTDTQYF; DNA: TGTGCCAGCAGCTTAGGGCCAGCGGGGAGCACAGATACGCAGTATTTT; length: 16; size: -; D: TRBD2; V: TRBV7-2; J: TRBJ2-3
CDR3: CASSQEGRGGDREKLFF; DNA: TGTGCCAGCAGCCAAGAAGGGCGGGGGGGGGATCGGGAAAAACTGTTTTTT; length: 17; size: -; D: -; V: TRBV4-2; J: TRBJ1-4
CDR3: CSVGSGQGSDTQYF; DNA: TGCAGCGTTGGGTCGGGACAGGGGTCAGATACGCAGTATTTT; length: 14; size: -; D: TRBD1; V: TRBV29-1; J: TRBJ2-3
CDR3: CASSPRRGDTQYF; DNA: TGTGCCAGCAGCCCCCGACGGGGGGATACGCAGTATTTT; length: 13; size: -; D: -; V: TRBV7-3; J: TRBJ2-3
CDR3: CASSVEDTQYF; DNA: TGTGCCAGCTCGGTAGAGGATACGCAGTATTTT; length: 11; size: -; D: -; V: TRBV18; J: TRBJ2-3